Listed here are 22 T cell receptor beta chains from one sample, sequenced in a study of OX40 agonist ivuxolimab in advanced cancers. The table came from immunoSEQ multiplex PCR; TCRdb's copy has only in-frame clones and leaves some out. Among 98,000 or so clones listed, 75% to 90% were seen once. Sequencing was performed on CD4+ or CD8+ T cells sorted from blood, taken in a trial of the OX40 agonist ivuxolimab. The receptors stem from an adult with an advanced solid tumor such as melanoma, head and neck, liver or kidney cancer.

V usage is TRBV5-1 and J usage is TRBJ2-3; TRBD1 matches at 11 bases. The CDR3 consists of 15 residues. Germline-derived CDR1 and CDR2 are SGHRS and YFSETQ. The ends lost 3 bases at V and 5 bases at J; junction bases unmatched: 5. The CDR3 sequence is CASSSQGQGGDTQYF. Here the CDR3 DNA reads TGCGCCAGCAGCTCTCAGGGACAGGGGGGAGATACGCAGTATTTT.

The sample holds a few counts of this clone. This chain connects TRBV4-2 to TRBJ2-3; 13 positions agree with TRBD2. The V gene end was trimmed by 6 bases and the J gene end by 5 bases; junction bases not matched to a gene: 8. The CDR3 loop spans 16 amino acids. Germline V gives CDR1 LGHNA, CDR2 YNFKEQ. The CDR3 DNA sequence: TGTGCCAGCAGGAAAGGACTAGCGGGAGCAGTAGATACGCAGTATTTT. Translating gives CASRKGLAGAVDTQYF.

The J gene is TRBJ1-5, the V gene TRBV6-5; no definite D call. Germline V gene lookup returns CDR1 MNHEY and CDR2 SVGAGI. This CDR3 contains 13 residues. V was shortened by 2 bases and J by 4 bases, with 6 bases between the two germline ends. The CDR3, as DNA: TGTGCCAGCAGTTACGCGGCGAATCAGCCCCAGCATTTT. It specifies CASSYAANQPQHF.

The chain employs TRBV10-2 and TRBJ1-1, with D unresolved. CDR3 length: 15 amino acids. The germline gives CDR1 WSHSY, CDR2 SAAADI. V dropped 0 bases and J dropped 1 base, with 9 bases sitting between them. The CDR3 region has the DNA TGCGCCAGCAGTGAGTCGTGGGAAGAGAACACTGAAGCTTTCTTT. Its protein product is CASSESWEENTEAFF.

In this sample, this clone turned up once. The CDR3 region is CASSPSISGANVLTF. The CDR3 DNA reads as TGTGCCAGCAGCCCAAGCATCTCTGGGGCCAACGTCCTGACTTTC. V and J are TRBV7-6 and TRBJ2-6, with no clear D. The germline V gene has CDR1 SGHVS and CDR2 FNYEAQ. The CDR3 spans 15 residues. Trimming took off 5 bases at V and 0 bases at J, with 8 bases between the two ends.

This chain joins TRBV10-3 and TRBJ2-3, with D possibly being TRBD2 (6 bases). The CDR3 contains 13 residues. CDR1 and CDR2 (germline): ENHRY, SYGVKD. The V and J ends lost 7 bases and 8 bases respectively, with 16 bases between them. CDR3 residues: CAINGGSSGTQYF. The CDR3 DNA reads as TGTGCCATCAATGGAGGGTCCTCGGGTACGCAGTATTTT.

The J gene is TRBJ2-7, the V gene TRBV19; 11 nucleotides match TRBD2. After removal of 8 bases from V and 3 bases from J, the junction contained 6 bases not matched to a gene. The CDR3 consists of 14 residues. CDR1 LNHDA and CDR2 SQIVND come from the germline V gene (reference sequence). In DNA, the CDR3 is TGTGCCAGTGGGGGGACTAGCGGAGACTACGAGCAGTACTTC. This gives the protein CASGGTSGDYEQYF.

V and J are TRBV15 and TRBJ1-1; D uncertain. The CDR3 loop spans 14 amino acids. Per germline, CDR1 LNHNV and CDR2 YYDKDF (reference sequence). Trimming left V 3 bases short and J 10 bases short, with 18 bases between. CDR3 in DNA: TGTGCCACCAGCAGGCCCTCTGAGGGATGGGGAGCTTTCTTT. It is translated as CATSRPSEGWGAFF. The whole variable domain, filled in from reference TRBV15 and TRBJ1-1, reads DAMVIQNPRYQVTQFGKPVTLSCSQTLNHNVMYWYQQKSSQAPKLLFHYYDKDFNNEADTPDNFQSRRPNTSFCFLDIRSPGLGDTAMYLCATSRPSEGWGAFFGQGTRLTVV.

The rearrangement uses TRBV4-3 and TRBJ2-5; D may match TRBD1 or TRBD2 (5 bases each). Germline-derived CDR1 and CDR2 are LGHNA and YSLEER. The V and J ends lost 0 bases and 4 bases respectively, with 12 bases between them. The CDR3 consists of 15 residues. The CDR3 DNA is TGCGCCAGCAGCCAAGATTTATGGGGGACAGAGACCCAGTACTTC. Its translation: CASSQDLWGTETQYF.

This clone was counted a single time. This chain uses TRBV27 with TRBJ1-5, with a weak D call TRBD1 (5 bases). The CDR3 contains 14 residues. Germline loops: CDR1 MNHEY, CDR2 SMNVEV (reference sequence). Trimming took off 6 bases at V and 6 bases at J, with 15 bases between the two ends. The CDR3 spells CASSRLWGVQPQHF. As DNA, the CDR3 is TGTGCCAGCAGCCGCCTCTGGGGGGTTCAGCCCCAGCATTTT.

This clone was detected once. The chain is built from TRBV2 and TRBJ2-7; D may match TRBD1 or TRBD2 (5 bases each). The CDR3 has 14 residues. Trimming left V 6 bases short and J 7 bases short, with 19 bases between. Germline values: CDR1 SNHLY, CDR2 FYNNEI. The CDR3 loop reads CASRPGPQSGEQYF. For the CDR3, the DNA is TGTGCCAGCAGGCCGGGACCCCAATCGGGGGAGCAGTACTTC.

V is TRBV27 and J is TRBJ1-2; 11 bases line up with TRBD1. The CDR3 contains 17 residues. The germline V gene encodes CDR1 MNHEY and CDR2 SMNVEV (reference sequence). The V and J ends lost 5 bases and 2 bases, in that order; junction bases with no gene match: 10. DNA for the CDR3: TGTGCCAGCAGTCACTTGGACAGGGGGCGAATCAACTATGGCTACACCTTC. It translates to CASSHLDRGRINYGYTF.

The CDR3 loop is CASSVLAGGEETQYF. The CDR3 DNA sequence: TGTGCCAGCAGTGTGCTAGCGGGAGGGGAGGAGACCCAGTACTTC. J is TRBJ2-5 and V is TRBV6-1, with TRBD2 matching 12 bases. CDR3 length equals 15 residues. J was trimmed by 5 bases and V by 4 bases; bases with no gene match: 5. Germline lookup yields CDR1 MNHNS and CDR2 SASEGT.

In regard to this clone: One junction end disagrees with the germline gene, perhaps due to a read error. This sequence joins TRBV9 and TRBJ1-2; D is unresolved. Germline-derived CDR1 and CDR2 are SGDLS and YYNGEE. The CDR3 has 15 amino acids. The CDR3 sequence is CASSVEPVYPYRYTF. The CDR3 nucleotides read TGTGCCAGCAGCGTAGAGCCGGTATACCCCTATCGCTACACCTTC.

This chain connects TRBV30 to TRBJ2-2; no clear D gene. CDR3 length equals 15 residues. Germline loops: CDR1 GTSNPN, CDR2 SVGIG (reference sequence). V dropped 7 bases and J dropped 4 bases, with 19 bases sitting between them. The CDR3 loop reads CAFAQLTHLTGELFF. CDR3 coding DNA: TGTGCCTTTGCCCAGCTCACCCACCTCACCGGGGAGCTGTTTTTT.

The genes are TRBV7-8 and TRBJ2-5, with TRBD2 identical over 7 bases. The DNA matches TRBJ2-7 better at its end, which makes the J call doubtful. The CDR3 is made up of 12 amino acids. CDR1 and CDR2 from the germline V gene are SGHVS and FQNEAQ. CDR3 region: CASKGLTYEQYF. The CDR3 DNA is TGTGCCAGCAAGGGACTAACCTACGAGCAGTACTTC.

The rearrangement uses TRBV15 and TRBJ2-7; 7 positions match TRBD2. This CDR3 spans 14 amino acids. Per germline, CDR1 LNHNV and CDR2 YYDKDF (reference sequence). Losses at the gene ends were 0 bases for V and 2 bases for J; bases not matched to a gene: 1. CDR3 protein: CATSRDLAAYEQYF. The CDR3 region has the DNA TGTGCCACCAGCAGAGATCTAGCGGCCTACGAGCAGTACTTC. Using reference TRBV15 and TRBJ2-7 for the parts outside the CDR3, the full variable domain is DAMVIQNPRYQVTQFGKPVTLSCSQTLNHNVMYWYQQKSSQAPKLLFHYYDKDFNNEADTPDNFQSRRPNTSFCFLDIRSPGLGDTAMYLCATSRDLAAYEQYFGPGTRLTVT.

The rearrangement links TRBV4-3 to TRBJ1-4; unclear D gene. The length of the CDR3 is 12 residues. Trimming took 2 bases from V and 10 from J, leaving 8 bases between them. CDR1 is LGHNA and CDR2 is YSLEER in the germline V gene. CDR3 nucleotide sequence: TGCGCCAGCAGCCAACAAACTGGAAAACTGTTTTTT. Residues: CASSQQTGKLFF.

The chain carries TRBV6-6 and TRBJ2-3; the match to TRBD1 covers 9 bases. CDR3 length: 16 residues. From germline, CDR1 is MNHNY and CDR2 SVGAGI (reference sequence). The ends lost 5 bases at V and 5 bases at J; junction bases unmatched: 11. CDR3 DNA sequence: TGTGCCAGCAGTATACCCCCGGGACAGGGTGGAGATACGCAGTATTTT. Its translation is CASSIPPGQGGDTQYF.

This chain uses TRBV7-3 with TRBJ2-2; 13 nucleotides line up with TRBD2. Germline-derived CDR1 and CDR2 are SGHTA and FQGTGA. The V gene end was trimmed by 2 bases and the J gene end by 5 bases; junction bases not matched to a gene: 11. The CDR3 loop spans 19 amino acids. For the CDR3, the DNA is TGTGCCAGCAGCTTACCCCCACTAGCGGGGGGGCCGGTTACCGGGGAGCTGTTTTTT. It yields the protein CASSLPPLAGGPVTGELFF.

This clone has just a few counts. V gene TRBV4-3 combines with J gene TRBJ1-1, with 9 bases lining up with TRBD1. Germline V gives CDR1 LGHNA, CDR2 YSLEER. The length of the CDR3 is 14 residues. With 5 bases clipped from V and 5 bases from J, the junction kept 6 bases outside the gene matches. CDR3: CASSSGTGMTEAFF. The CDR3 nucleotides are TGCGCCAGCAGCAGCGGGACAGGGATGACTGAAGCTTTCTTT.

The CDR3: CASSEFRAGQPQHF. The DNA of the CDR3 is TGTGCCAGCAGTGAATTTAGGGCCGGACAGCCCCAGCATTTT. The chain has TRBV25-1 and TRBJ1-5; the D is unclear. The CDR3 is 14 amino acids. The V gene lost 1 base and the J gene lost 7 bases, with 11 bases spanning the gap. In germline, CDR1 is MGHDK, CDR2 SYGVNS.